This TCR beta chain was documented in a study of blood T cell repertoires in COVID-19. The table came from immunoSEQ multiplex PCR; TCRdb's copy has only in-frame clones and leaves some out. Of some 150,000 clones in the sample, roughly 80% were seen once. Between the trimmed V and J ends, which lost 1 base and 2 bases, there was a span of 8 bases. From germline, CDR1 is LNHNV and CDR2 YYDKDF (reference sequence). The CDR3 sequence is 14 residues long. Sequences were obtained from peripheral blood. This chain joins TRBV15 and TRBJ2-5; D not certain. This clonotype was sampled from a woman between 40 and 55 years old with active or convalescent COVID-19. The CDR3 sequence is CATSRVSRQETQYF. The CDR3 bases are TGTGCCACCAGCAGAGTTTCGAGGCAAGAGACCCAGTACTTC.